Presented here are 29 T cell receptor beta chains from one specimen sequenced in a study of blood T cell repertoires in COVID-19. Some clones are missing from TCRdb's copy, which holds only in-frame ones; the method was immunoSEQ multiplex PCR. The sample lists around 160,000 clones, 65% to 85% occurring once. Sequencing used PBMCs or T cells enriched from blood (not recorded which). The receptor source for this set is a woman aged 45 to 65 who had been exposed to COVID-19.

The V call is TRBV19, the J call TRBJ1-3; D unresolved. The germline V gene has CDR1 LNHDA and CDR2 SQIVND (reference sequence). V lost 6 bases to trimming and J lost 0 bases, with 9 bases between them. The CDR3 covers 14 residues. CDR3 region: CASREHHSGNTIYF. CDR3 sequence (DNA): TGTGCCAGTAGAGAACACCACTCTGGAAACACCATATATTTT.

CDR3 residues: CASTGPERGVNEQFF. The CDR3 DNA reads TGTGCCAGCACCGGGCCAGAGCGGGGGGTTAATGAGCAGTTCTTC. This chain uses TRBV27 with TRBJ2-1; 9 bases line up with TRBD2. After removal of 7 bases from V and 7 bases from J, the junction contained 11 bases not matched to a gene. The CDR3 spans 15 residues. Per the germline V gene, CDR1 is MNHEY and CDR2 is SMNVEV (reference sequence).

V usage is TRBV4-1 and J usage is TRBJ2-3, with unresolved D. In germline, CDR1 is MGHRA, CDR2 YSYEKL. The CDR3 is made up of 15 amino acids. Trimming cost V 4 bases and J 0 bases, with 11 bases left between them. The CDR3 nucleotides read TGCGCCAGCAGCCTGACTTGGCCCAGCACAGATACGCAGTATTTT. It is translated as CASSLTWPSTDTQYF.

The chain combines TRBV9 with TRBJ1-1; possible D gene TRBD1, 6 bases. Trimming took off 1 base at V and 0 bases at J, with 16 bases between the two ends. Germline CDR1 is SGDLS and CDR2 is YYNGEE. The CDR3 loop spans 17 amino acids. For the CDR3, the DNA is TGTGCCAGCAGCGTACCCCAGGGGTCCCTTTTGAACACTGAAGCTTTCTTT. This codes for CASSVPQGSLLNTEAFF.

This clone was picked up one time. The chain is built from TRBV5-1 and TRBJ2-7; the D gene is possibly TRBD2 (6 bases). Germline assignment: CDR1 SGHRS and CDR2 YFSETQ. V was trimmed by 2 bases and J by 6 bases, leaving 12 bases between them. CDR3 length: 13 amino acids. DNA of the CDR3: TGCGCCAGCAGCTTTGGGGGAGGCTCCGAGCAGTACTTC. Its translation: CASSFGGGSEQYF.

Here the CDR3 DNA reads TGTGCCACCAGTGACACCCGGACAGGGATCAACACCGGGGAGCTGTTTTTT. This gives the protein CATSDTRTGINTGELFF. The J gene is TRBJ2-2, the V gene TRBV24-1; TRBD1 matches 8 bases. This CDR3 has 17 residues. Trimming at V came to 4 bases and at J to 2 bases, leaving 8 bases not matched to a gene. Germline V gene lookup returns CDR1 KGHDR and CDR2 SFDVKD.

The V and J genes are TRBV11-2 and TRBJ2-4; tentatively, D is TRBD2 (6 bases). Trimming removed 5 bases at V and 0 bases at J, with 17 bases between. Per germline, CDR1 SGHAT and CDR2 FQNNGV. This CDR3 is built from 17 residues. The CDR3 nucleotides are TGTGCCAGCAGCAAAGGTACCAGCGGGTTAGCCAAAAACATTCAGTACTTC. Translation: CASSKGTSGLAKNIQYF. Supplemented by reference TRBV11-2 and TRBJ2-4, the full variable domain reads EAGVAQSPRYKIIEKRQSVAFWCNPISGHATLYWYQQILGQGPKLLIQFQNNGVVDDSQLPKDRFSAERLKGVDSTLKIQPAKLEDSAVYLCASSKGTSGLAKNIQYFGAGTRLSVL.

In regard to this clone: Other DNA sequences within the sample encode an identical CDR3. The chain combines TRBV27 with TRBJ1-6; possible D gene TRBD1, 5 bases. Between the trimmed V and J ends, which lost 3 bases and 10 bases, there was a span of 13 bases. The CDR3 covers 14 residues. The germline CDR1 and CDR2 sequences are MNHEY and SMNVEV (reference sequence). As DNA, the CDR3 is TGTGCCAGCAGTTTCCGGCAGGGTAGCTCACCCCTCCACTTT. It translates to CASSFRQGSSPLHF.

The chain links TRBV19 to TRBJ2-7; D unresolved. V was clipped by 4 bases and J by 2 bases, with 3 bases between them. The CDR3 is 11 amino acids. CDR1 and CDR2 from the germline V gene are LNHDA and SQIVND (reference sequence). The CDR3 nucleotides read TGTGCCAGTAGTACAGCCTACGAGCAGTACTTC. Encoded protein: CASSTAYEQYF.

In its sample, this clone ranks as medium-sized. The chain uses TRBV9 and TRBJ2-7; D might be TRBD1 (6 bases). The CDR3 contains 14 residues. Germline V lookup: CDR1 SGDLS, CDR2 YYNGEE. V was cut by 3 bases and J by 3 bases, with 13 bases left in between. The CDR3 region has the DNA TGTGCCAGCAGCGCCGAACAGGGTATCTACGAGCAGTACTTC. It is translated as CASSAEQGIYEQYF.

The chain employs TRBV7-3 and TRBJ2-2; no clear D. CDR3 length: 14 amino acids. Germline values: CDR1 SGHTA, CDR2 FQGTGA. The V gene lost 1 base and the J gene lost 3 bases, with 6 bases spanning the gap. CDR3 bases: TGTGCCAGCAGCTTAAGTAGCTACACCGGGGAGCTGTTTTTT. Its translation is CASSLSSYTGELFF.

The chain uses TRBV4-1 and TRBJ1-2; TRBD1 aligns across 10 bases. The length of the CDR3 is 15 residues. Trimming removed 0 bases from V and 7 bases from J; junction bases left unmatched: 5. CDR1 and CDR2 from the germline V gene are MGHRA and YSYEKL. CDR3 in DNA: TGCGCCAGCAGCCAAGATAGACAGGGGGCGAGTGGCTACACCTTC. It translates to CASSQDRQGASGYTF.

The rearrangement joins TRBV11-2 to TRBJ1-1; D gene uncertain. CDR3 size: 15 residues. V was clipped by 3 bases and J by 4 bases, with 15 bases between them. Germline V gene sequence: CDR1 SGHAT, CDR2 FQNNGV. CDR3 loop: CASSFLLAGGTEAFF. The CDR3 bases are TGTGCCAGCAGCTTTCTCTTGGCAGGAGGCACTGAAGCTTTCTTT.

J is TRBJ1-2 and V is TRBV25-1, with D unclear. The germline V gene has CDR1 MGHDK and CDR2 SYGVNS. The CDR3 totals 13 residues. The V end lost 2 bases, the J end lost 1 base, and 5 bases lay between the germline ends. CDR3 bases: TGTGCCAGCAGTGAAGAGGGTAACTATGGCTACACCTTC. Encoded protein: CASSEEGNYGYTF.

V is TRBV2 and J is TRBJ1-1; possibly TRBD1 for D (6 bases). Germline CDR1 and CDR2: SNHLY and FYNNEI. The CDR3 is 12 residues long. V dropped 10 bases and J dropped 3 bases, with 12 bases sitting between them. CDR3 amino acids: CANSRGYTEAFF. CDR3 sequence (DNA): TGTGCCAACTCCAGGGGTTACACTGAAGCTTTCTTT.

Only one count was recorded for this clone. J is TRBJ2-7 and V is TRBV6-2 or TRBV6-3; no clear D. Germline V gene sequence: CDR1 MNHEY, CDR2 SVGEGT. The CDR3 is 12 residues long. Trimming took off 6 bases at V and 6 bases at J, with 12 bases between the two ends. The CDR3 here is CASSNPGGEQYF. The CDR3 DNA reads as TGTGCCAGCAGCAACCCCGGTGGCGAGCAGTACTTC.

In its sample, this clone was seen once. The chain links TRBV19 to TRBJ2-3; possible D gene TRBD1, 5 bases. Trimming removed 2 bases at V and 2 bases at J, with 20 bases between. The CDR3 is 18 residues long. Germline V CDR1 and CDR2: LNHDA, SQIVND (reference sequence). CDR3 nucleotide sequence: TGTGCCAGTAGTATAAATACCCCGCAGGGCAGGATCACAGATACGCAGTATTTT. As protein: CASSINTPQGRITDTQYF.

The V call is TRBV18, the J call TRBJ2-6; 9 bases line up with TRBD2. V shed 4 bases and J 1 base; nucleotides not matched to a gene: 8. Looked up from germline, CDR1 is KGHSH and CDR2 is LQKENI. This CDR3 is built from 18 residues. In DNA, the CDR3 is TGTGCCAGCTCACGAGAACTAACTAGCGGGTCTGGGGCCAACGTCCTGACTTTC. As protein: CASSRELTSGSGANVLTF.

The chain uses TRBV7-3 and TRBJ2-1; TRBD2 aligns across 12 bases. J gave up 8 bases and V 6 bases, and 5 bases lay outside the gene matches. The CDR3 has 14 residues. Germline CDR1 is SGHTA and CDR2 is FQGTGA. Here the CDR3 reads CASRRTSGVDEQFF. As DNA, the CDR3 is TGTGCCAGCAGGAGGACTAGCGGGGTCGATGAGCAGTTCTTC.

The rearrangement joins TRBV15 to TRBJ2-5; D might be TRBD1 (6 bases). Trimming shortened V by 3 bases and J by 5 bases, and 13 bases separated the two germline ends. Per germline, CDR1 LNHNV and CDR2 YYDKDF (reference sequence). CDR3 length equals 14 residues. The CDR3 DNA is TGTGCCACCAGCAGGGGAGACAGGCCTGAGACCCAGTACTTC. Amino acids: CATSRGDRPETQYF. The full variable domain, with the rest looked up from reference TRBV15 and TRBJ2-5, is DAMVIQNPRYQVTQFGKPVTLSCSQTLNHNVMYWYQQKSSQAPKLLFHYYDKDFNNEADTPDNFQSRRPNTSFCFLDIRSPGLGDTAMYLCATSRGDRPETQYFGPGTRLLVL.

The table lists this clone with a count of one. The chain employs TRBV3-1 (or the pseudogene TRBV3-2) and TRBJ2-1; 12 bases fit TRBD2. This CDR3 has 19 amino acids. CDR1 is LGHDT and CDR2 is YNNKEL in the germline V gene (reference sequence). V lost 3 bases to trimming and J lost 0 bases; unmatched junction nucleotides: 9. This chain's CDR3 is CASSHTSGGTRSSYNEQFF. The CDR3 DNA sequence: TGTGCCAGCAGCCATACTAGCGGGGGGACCCGGAGCTCCTACAATGAGCAGTTCTTC.

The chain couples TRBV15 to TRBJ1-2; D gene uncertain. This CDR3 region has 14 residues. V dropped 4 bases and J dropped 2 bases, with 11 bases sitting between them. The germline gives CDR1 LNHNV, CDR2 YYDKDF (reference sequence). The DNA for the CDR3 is TGTGCCACCAGCATTGATCATAGAAACTATGGCTACACCTTC. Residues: CATSIDHRNYGYTF.

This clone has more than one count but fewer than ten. CDR3 DNA: TGTGCCAGCAGCCAGCTATTATTACAGGCAGGCACTGAAGCTTTCTTT. This codes for CASSQLLLQAGTEAFF. The chain joins TRBV14 to TRBJ1-1; a weak D match, TRBD1 (5 bases). The CDR3 spans 16 residues. Germline lookup yields CDR1 SGHDN and CDR2 FVKESK. Trimming took 3 bases from V and 4 from J, leaving 18 bases between them.

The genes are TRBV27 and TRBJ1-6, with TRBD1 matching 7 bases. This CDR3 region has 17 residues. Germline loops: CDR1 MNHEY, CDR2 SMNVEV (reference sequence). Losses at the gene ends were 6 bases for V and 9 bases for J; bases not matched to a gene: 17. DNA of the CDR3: TGTGCCAGCAGAGACAGGGTCACCATCACCCAAAGTTCACCCCTCCACTTT. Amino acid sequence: CASRDRVTITQSSPLHF.

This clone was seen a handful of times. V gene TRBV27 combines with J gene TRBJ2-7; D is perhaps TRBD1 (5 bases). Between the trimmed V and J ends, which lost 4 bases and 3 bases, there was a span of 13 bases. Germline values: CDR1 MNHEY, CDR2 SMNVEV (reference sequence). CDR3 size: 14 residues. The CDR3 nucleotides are TGTGCCAGCAGTTCCAACAGGTTATACTACGAGCAGTACTTC. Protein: CASSSNRLYYEQYF.

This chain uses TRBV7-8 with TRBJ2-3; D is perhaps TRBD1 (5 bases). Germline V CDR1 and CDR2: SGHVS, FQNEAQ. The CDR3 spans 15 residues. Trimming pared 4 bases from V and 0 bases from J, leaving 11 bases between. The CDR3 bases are TGTGCCAGCAGCTCGGACACCTATAGCACAGATACGCAGTATTTT. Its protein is CASSSDTYSTDTQYF.

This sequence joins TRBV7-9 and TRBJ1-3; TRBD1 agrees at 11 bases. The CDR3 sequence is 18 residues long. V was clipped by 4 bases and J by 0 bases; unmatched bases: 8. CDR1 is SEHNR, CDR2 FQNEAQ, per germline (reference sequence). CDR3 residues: CASSSGQGAKSSGNTIYF. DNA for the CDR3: TGTGCCAGCAGCTCCGGACAGGGGGCAAAAAGCTCTGGAAACACCATATATTTT.

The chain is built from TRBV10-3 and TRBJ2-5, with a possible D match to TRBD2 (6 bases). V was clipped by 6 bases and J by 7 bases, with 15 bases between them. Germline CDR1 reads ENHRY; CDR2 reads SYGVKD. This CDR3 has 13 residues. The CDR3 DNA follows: TGTGCCATCAGAGACCCCAACGGGGGGACCCAGTACTTC. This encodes CAIRDPNGGTQYF.

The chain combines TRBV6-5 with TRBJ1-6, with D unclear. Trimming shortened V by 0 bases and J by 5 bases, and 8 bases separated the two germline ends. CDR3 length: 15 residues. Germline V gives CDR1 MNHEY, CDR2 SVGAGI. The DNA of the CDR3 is TGTGCCAGCAGTTACTCGTCCGGGAATAATTCACCCCTCCACTTT. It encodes CASSYSSGNNSPLHF.